The next 14 T cell receptor beta chains were all read from a single sample in a study of a mutant IDH1 vaccine in newly diagnosed glioma. The time point is: baseline, week 1 (first vaccination visit). The sample's treatment: pre-vaccination baseline after standard-of-care therapy. The protocol was immunoSEQ multiplex PCR, while the TCRdb copy is restricted to in-frame clones and leaves out a portion. The sample has about 51,000 clones, over 65% seen once; the top ten hold approximately 1.8%. The sample was PBMCs, taken from a glioma patient treated with radiotherapy, temozolomide or both. These receptors were taken from a woman between 40 and 50 years old with glioma.

The V call is TRBV5-1, the J call TRBJ2-7; maybe TRBD2 (6 bases). Germline V gene lookup returns CDR1 SGHRS and CDR2 YFSETQ. V was clipped by 2 bases and J by 3 bases, with 18 bases between them. There are 16 residues in the CDR3. The CDR3 region has the DNA TGCGCCAGCAGCTTATACGCCCCCCGGGGGAGCTACGAGCAGTACTTC. Amino acids: CASSLYAPRGSYEQYF.

The chain joins TRBV19 to TRBJ1-5, with TRBD1 matching over 7 bases. The V segment lost 1 base and the J segment 7 bases; nucleotides outside the gene matches: 7. The CDR3 sequence is 15 residues long. Germline V gene data show CDR1 as LNHDA and CDR2 as SQIVND (reference sequence). The CDR3 protein is CASSIGQGWGQPQHF. CDR3 DNA: TGTGCCAGTAGTATAGGACAGGGATGGGGCCAGCCCCAGCATTTT.

This chain links TRBV10-3 with TRBJ1-5, with TRBD1 matching 7 bases. Germline loops: CDR1 ENHRY, CDR2 SYGVKD. The CDR3 has 19 residues. Trimming at V came to 6 bases and at J to 2 bases, leaving 19 bases not matched to a gene. CDR3 nucleotides: TGTGCCATCAGCGAAACCGGGACAGAGTTTAACCACGGCAATCAGCCCCAGCATTTT. This sequence encodes CAISETGTEFNHGNQPQHF.

The V and J genes are TRBV5-5 and TRBJ2-1, with a possible D match to TRBD1 (6 bases). This CDR3 has 16 residues. Germline V gene sequence: CDR1 SGHKS, CDR2 YYEKEE (reference sequence). Deletions cut 4 bases from V and 0 bases from J, with 14 bases between. The CDR3 nucleotides read TGTGCCAGCAGCCCGGGACAAGGAAGCTCCTACAATGAGCAGTTCTTC. It is translated as CASSPGQGSSYNEQFF.

The chain couples TRBV6-6 to TRBJ1-2; no firm D call. Germline CDR1 is MNHNY and CDR2 is SVGAGI (reference sequence). Trimming shortened V by 3 bases and J by 4 bases, and 9 bases separated the two germline ends. This CDR3 contains 13 residues. The CDR3 reads CASSYGRTYGYTF. The CDR3 coding sequence is TGTGCCAGCAGTTATGGCAGGACCTATGGCTACACCTTC.

The chain couples TRBV11-2 to TRBJ1-2; D remains unclear. Germline lookup yields CDR1 SGHAT and CDR2 FQNNGV. Trimming took 1 base from V and 9 from J, leaving 9 bases between them. The length of the CDR3 is 12 residues. The CDR3 protein is CASSLAGRSYTF. The DNA for the CDR3 is TGTGCCAGCAGCTTAGCGGGCAGAAGCTACACCTTC.

The chain employs TRBV5-1 and TRBJ2-4, with D unclear. CDR1 and CDR2 (germline): SGHRS, YFSETQ. CDR3 length: 14 residues. The V end lost 0 bases, the J end lost 9 bases, and 13 bases lay between the germline ends. CDR3 amino acids: CASSLEKAPGIQYF. The CDR3 nucleotides read TGCGCCAGCAGCTTGGAGAAAGCCCCCGGCATTCAGTACTTC.

The chain joins TRBV4-1 to TRBJ2-4; 7 nucleotides agree with TRBD1. The ends lost 1 base at V and 0 bases at J; junction bases unmatched: 3. This CDR3 has 16 residues. Germline CDR1 MGHRA, CDR2 YSYEKL. Written as DNA, the CDR3 is TGCGCCAGCAGCCAAGGGGCAGGGGGAGCCAAAAACATTCAGTACTTC. It codes for CASSQGAGGAKNIQYF.

J is TRBJ1-2 and V is TRBV27; D is undetermined. V lost 5 bases to trimming and J lost 4 bases, with 14 bases between them. Germline V gene data show CDR1 as MNHEY and CDR2 as SMNVEV (reference sequence). The CDR3 consists of 14 residues. CDR3 coding DNA: TGTGCCAGCAGTCCCTCACACTCTCTCTATGGCTACACCTTC. Its translation: CASSPSHSLYGYTF.

This clone came up once. The rearrangement joins TRBV7-9 to TRBJ1-4; D gene unclear. Germline V gene lookup returns CDR1 SEHNR and CDR2 FQNEAQ (reference sequence). The CDR3 spans 14 residues. The ends were cut back, 5 bases at V and 0 bases at J, with 7 bases in the middle. CDR3 residues: CASSADATNEKLFF. CDR3 in DNA: TGTGCCAGCAGCGCGGATGCAACTAATGAAAAACTGTTTTTT. Supplemented by reference TRBV7-9 and TRBJ1-4, the full variable domain reads DTGVSQNPRHKITKRGQNVTFRCDPISEHNRLYWYRQTLGQGPEFLTYFQNEAQLEKSRLLSDRFSAERPKGSFSTLEIQRTEQGDSAMYLCASSADATNEKLFFGSGTQLSVL.

This chain links TRBV7-6 with TRBJ1-1; possibly TRBD1 for D (6 bases). This CDR3 comprises 12 residues. Germline CDR1 is SGHVS and CDR2 is FNYEAQ. V lost 4 bases to trimming and J lost 8 bases, with 11 bases between them. CDR3 sequence (DNA): TGTGCCAGCAGCTCCCCAGGGGACGAAGCTTTCTTT. Amino acids: CASSSPGDEAFF.

The chain couples TRBV5-1 to TRBJ2-7; no firm D call. The V end was cut by 0 bases, the J end by 3 bases, with 10 bases between. Germline loops: CDR1 SGHRS, CDR2 YFSETQ. This CDR3 spans 14 amino acids. The CDR3 coding sequence is TGCGCCAGCAGCTTGGAGGCCAGATACTACGAGCAGTACTTC. Its translation is CASSLEARYYEQYF.

This clone was found a few times. The V gene is TRBV7-2, the J gene TRBJ1-5, with D tentatively TRBD1 (6 bases). The CDR3 consists of 14 residues. V was pared by 2 bases and J by 2 bases, with 7 bases between. Germline V gives CDR1 SGHTA, CDR2 FQGNSA. CDR3 in amino acids: CASSLPGGNQPQHF. DNA for the CDR3: TGTGCCAGCAGCTTACCAGGGGGCAATCAGCCCCAGCATTTT.

The chain is built from TRBV2 and TRBJ2-5; D assignment may be TRBD1 or TRBD2 (6 bases each). Trimming took 9 bases from V and 4 from J, leaving 15 bases between them. Germline V gene sequence: CDR1 SNHLY, CDR2 FYNNEI. The CDR3 runs to 13 residues. The CDR3 DNA is TGTGCCAGGGGGGACAAGGGGGGAGAGACCCAGTACTTC. The encoded protein is CARGDKGGETQYF.